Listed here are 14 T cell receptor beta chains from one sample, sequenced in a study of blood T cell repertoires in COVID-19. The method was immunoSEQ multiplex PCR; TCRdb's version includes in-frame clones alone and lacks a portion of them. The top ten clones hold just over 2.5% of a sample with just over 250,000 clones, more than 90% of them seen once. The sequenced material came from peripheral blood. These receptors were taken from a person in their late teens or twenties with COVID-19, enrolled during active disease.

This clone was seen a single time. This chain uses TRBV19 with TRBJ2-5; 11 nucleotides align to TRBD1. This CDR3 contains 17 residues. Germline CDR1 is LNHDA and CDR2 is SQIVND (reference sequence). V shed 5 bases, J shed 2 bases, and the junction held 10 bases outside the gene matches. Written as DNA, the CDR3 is TGTGCCAGTAGTCGGACAGGGGGCGATACAATTCAAGAGACCCAGTACTTC. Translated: CASSRTGGDTIQETQYF.

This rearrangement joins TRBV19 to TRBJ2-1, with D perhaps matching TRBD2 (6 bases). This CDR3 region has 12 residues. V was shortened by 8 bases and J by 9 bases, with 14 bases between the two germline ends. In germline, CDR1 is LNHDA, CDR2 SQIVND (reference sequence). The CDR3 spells CASASGDGEQFF. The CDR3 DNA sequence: TGTGCCAGTGCGTCGGGAGATGGTGAGCAGTTCTTC.

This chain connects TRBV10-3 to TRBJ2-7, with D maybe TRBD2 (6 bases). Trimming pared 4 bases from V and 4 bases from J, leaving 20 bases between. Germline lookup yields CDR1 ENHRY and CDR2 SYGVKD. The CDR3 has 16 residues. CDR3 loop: CAISGLGGLSSYEQYF. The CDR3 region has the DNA TGTGCCATCAGTGGGTTGGGGGGTTTGTCTAGTTACGAGCAGTACTTC.

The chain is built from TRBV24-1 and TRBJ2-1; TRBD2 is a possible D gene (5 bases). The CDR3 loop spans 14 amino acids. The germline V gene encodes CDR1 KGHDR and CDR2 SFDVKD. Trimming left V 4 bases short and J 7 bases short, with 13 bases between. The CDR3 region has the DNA TGTGCCACCAGTGACCGGACTGAACTAAATGAGCAGTTCTTC. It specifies CATSDRTELNEQFF.

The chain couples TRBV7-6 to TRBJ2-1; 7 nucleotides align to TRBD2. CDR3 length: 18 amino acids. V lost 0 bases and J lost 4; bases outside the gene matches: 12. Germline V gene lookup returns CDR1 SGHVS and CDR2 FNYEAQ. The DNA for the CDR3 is TGTGCCAGCAGCTTAGCGCCCGGGACTACTAATAGTTACAATGAGCAGTTCTTC. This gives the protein CASSLAPGTTNSYNEQFF.

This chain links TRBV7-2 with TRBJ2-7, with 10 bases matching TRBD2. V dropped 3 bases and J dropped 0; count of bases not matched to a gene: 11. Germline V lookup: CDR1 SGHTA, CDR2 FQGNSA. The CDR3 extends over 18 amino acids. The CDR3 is CASSFVPGLAKSSYEQYF. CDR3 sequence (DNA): TGTGCCAGCAGCTTCGTCCCGGGACTAGCGAAAAGCTCCTACGAGCAGTACTTC.

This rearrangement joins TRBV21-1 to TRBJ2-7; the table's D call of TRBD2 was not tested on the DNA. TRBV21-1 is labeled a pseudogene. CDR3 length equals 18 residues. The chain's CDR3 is CASSYKRLAGGLPYEQYF. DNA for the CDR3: TGTGCCAGCAGTTACAAGCGACTAGCGGGAGGGCTTCCCTACGAGCAGTACTTC.

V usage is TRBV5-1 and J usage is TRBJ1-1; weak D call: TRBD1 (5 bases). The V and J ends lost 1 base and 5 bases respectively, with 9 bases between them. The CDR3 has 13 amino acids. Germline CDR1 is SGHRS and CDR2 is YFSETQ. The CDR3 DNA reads TGCGCCAGCAGCTTGTGGGGGGGAACTGAAGCTTTCTTT. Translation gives CASSLWGGTEAFF.

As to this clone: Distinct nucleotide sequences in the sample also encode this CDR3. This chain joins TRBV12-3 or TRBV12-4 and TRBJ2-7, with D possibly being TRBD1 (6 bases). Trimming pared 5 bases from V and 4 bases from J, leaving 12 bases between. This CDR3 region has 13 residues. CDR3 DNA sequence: TGTGCCAGCAGTCTCGGACAGCTTTACGAGCAGTACTTC. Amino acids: CASSLGQLYEQYF.

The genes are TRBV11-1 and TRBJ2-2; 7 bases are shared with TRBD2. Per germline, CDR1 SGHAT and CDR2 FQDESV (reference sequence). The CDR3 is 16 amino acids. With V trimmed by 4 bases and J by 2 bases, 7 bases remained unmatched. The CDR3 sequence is CASSSLGGSNTGELFF. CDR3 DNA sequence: TGTGCCAGCAGCTCACTGGGAGGGTCTAACACCGGGGAGCTGTTTTTT. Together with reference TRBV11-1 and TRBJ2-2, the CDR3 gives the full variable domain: EAEVAQSPRYKITEKSQAVAFWCDPISGHATLYWYRQILGQGPELLVQFQDESVVDDSQLPKDRFSAERLKGVDSTLKIQPAELGDSAMYLCASSSLGGSNTGELFFGEGSRLTVL.

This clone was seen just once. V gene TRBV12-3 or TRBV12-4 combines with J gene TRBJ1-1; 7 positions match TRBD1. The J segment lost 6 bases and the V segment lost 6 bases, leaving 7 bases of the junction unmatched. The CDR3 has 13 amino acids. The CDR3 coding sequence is TGTGCCAGCAGCGACAGGGAAGGAGCTGAAGCTTTCTTT. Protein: CASSDREGAEAFF.

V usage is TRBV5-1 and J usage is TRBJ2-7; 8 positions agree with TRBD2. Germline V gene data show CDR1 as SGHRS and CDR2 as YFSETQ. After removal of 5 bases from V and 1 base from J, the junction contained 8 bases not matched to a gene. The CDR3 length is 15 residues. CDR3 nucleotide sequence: TGCGCCAGCAGACCTCCTAGCGGGCTGTCCTACGAGCAGTACTTC. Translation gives CASRPPSGLSYEQYF.

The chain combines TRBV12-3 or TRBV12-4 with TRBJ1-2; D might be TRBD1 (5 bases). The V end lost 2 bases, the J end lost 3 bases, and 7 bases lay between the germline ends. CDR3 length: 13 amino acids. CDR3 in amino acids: CASSLRGHYGYTF. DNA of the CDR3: TGTGCCAGCAGTTTAAGGGGCCACTATGGCTACACCTTC.

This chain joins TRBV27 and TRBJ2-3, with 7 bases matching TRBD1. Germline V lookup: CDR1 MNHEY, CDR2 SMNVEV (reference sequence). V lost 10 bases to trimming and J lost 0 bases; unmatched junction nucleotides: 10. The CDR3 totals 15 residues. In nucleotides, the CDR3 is TGTGCCAATACCGGGACAGCGAGAAGCACAGATACGCAGTATTTT. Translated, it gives CANTGTARSTDTQYF.